The 32 T cell receptor beta chains below were found in one sample sequenced in a study of blood T cell repertoires in COVID-19. The repertoire was sequenced with immunoSEQ multiplex PCR; TCRdb's copy has only in-frame clones and lacks some. The sample has 20,000 to 30,000 clones; 65% to 90% are singletons. The sample consisted of peripheral blood. The receptors shown here come from a human donor in a cohort sampled during active COVID-19.

The chain is built from TRBV2 and TRBJ2-1, with D perhaps TRBD2 (6 bases). This CDR3 is 12 amino acids long. The germline V and J ends were trimmed by 8 bases and 10 bases, with 15 bases remaining between them. Per germline, CDR1 SNHLY and CDR2 FYNNEI. CDR3 sequence (DNA): TGTGCCAGCCGACCCGGTGCGGGAGAGCAGTTCTTC. It specifies CASRPGAGEQFF.

The gene calls are TRBV9 and TRBJ1-1; 8 bases line up with TRBD1. Germline V CDR1 and CDR2: SGDLS, YYNGEE. CDR3 length equals 14 residues. The J segment lost 1 base and the V segment lost 2 bases, leaving 1 base of the junction unmatched. In DNA, the CDR3 is TGTGCCAGCAGCGTTGGACAGGGGAACACTGAAGCTTTCTTT. Its translation is CASSVGQGNTEAFF.

V is TRBV13 and J is TRBJ1-1; the match to TRBD1 covers 7 bases. J gave up 4 bases and V 2 bases, and 13 bases lay outside the gene matches. This CDR3 spans 17 amino acids. In germline, CDR1 is PRHDT, CDR2 FYEKMQ (reference sequence). The CDR3 spells CASSLRQGRGPGTEAFF. The CDR3 nucleotides are TGTGCCAGCAGCTTAAGACAGGGAAGGGGTCCGGGCACTGAAGCTTTCTTT.

The rearrangement uses TRBV10-3 and TRBJ2-5, with TRBD2 matching 8 bases. The V segment lost 6 bases and the J segment 7 bases; nucleotides outside the gene matches: 10. The CDR3 is 14 amino acids. The germline CDR1 and CDR2 sequences are ENHRY and SYGVKD. The CDR3 sequence: CAISPVGGGMTQYF. In DNA form, the CDR3 reads TGTGCCATCAGCCCCGTTGGCGGGGGGATGACCCAGTACTTC.

The rearrangement joins TRBV6-5 to TRBJ1-1; 7 bases map to TRBD1. The V gene's germline CDR1 is MNHEY and CDR2 SVGAGI. This CDR3 is 14 amino acids long. With V trimmed by 2 bases and J by 5 bases, 5 bases remained unmatched. CDR3 coding DNA: TGTGCCAGCAGTTACCCAGGGGGAGGAACTGAAGCTTTCTTT. Translation: CASSYPGGGTEAFF.

In its sample, this clone was seen a few times. A read error may account for a junction end that differs from germline. The J gene is TRBJ1-1, the V gene TRBV7-7; no clear D. CDR3 length: 13 residues. Germline V gene data show CDR1 as SSHAT and CDR2 as FNYEAQ (reference sequence). This CDR3 is CASSRGPNTEAFF. In DNA, the CDR3 is TGTGCTAGCAGCAGAGGTCCGAACACTGAAGCTTTCTTT. Based on the CDR3 plus reference TRBV7-7 and TRBJ1-1, the full variable domain is GAGVSQSPRYKVTKRGQDVTLRCDPISSHATLYWYQQALGQGPEFLTYFNYEAQPDKSGLPSDRFSAERPEGSISTLTIQRTEQRDSAMYRCASSRGPNTEAFFGQGTRLTVV.

The chain uses TRBV13 and TRBJ2-3, with D possibly TRBD2 on 6 matching bases. Germline V CDR1 and CDR2: PRHDT, FYEKMQ (reference sequence). V dropped 5 bases and J dropped 2 bases, with 11 bases sitting between them. The CDR3 extends over 14 amino acids. The chain's CDR3 is CASSPDYFTDTQYF. CDR3 sequence (DNA): TGTGCCAGCAGCCCGGACTATTTCACAGATACGCAGTATTTT.

The rearrangement links TRBV19 to TRBJ2-7; D is perhaps TRBD1 (5 bases). Trimming cost V 3 bases and J 4 bases, with 10 bases left between them. The CDR3 totals 13 residues. Germline values: CDR1 LNHDA, CDR2 SQIVND (reference sequence). DNA of the CDR3: TGTGCCAGTAGTATCCTCAAGGGGTACGAGCAGTACTTC. This sequence encodes CASSILKGYEQYF.

V usage is TRBV5-4 and J usage is TRBJ2-7, with D perhaps TRBD2 (6 bases). V was trimmed by 2 bases and J by 0 bases, leaving 15 bases between them. The CDR3 runs 16 residues. Germline loops: CDR1 SGHNT, CDR2 YYREEE (reference sequence). CDR3 sequence reads: CASSFFGGSGSYEQYF. The CDR3 nucleotides are TGTGCCAGCAGCTTTTTCGGGGGATCAGGCTCCTACGAGCAGTACTTC.

This clone was observed a few times. V and J are TRBV5-6 and TRBJ2-7, with 7 bases that match TRBD1. This CDR3 is built from 13 residues. Trimming took 7 bases from V and 0 from J; bases not matched to a gene: 4. In germline, CDR1 is SGHDT, CDR2 YYEEEE. The CDR3 loop reads CASAGQVSYEQYF. CDR3 sequence (DNA): TGTGCCAGCGCAGGACAGGTCTCCTACGAGCAGTACTTC. The full variable domain, completed using reference TRBV5-6 and TRBJ2-7, is DAGVTQSPTHLIKTRGQQVTLRCSPKSGHDTVSWYQQALGQGPQFIFQYYEEEERQRGNFPDRFSGHQFPNYSSELNVNALLLGDSALYLCASAGQVSYEQYFGPGTRLTVT.

J is TRBJ2-6 and V is TRBV15; TRBD1 is a possible D gene (7 bases). The CDR3 covers 17 residues. V gave up 4 bases and J gave up 0 bases, with 13 bases separating them. Germline V gene sequence: CDR1 LNHNV, CDR2 YYDKDF (reference sequence). The CDR3 sequence is CATSTPGGYSGANVLTF. The CDR3 DNA follows: TGTGCCACCAGCACCCCAGGGGGGTACTCTGGGGCCAACGTCCTGACTTTC.

This chain joins TRBV25-1 and TRBJ1-2; tentatively, D is TRBD1 (5 bases). The CDR3 is 12 amino acids. The germline V gene encodes CDR1 MGHDK and CDR2 SYGVNS. Trimming cost V 5 bases and J 7 bases, with 11 bases left between them. The CDR3 nucleotides read TGTGCCAGCAGTCTGGGGGGTGGTGGCTACACCTTC. Protein sequence: CASSLGGGGYTF.

This CDR3 reads CASTPGGAYNEQFF. DNA for the CDR3: TGTGCCAGTACCCCCGGAGGCGCCTACAATGAGCAGTTCTTC. The chain joins TRBV19 to TRBJ2-1, with D perhaps matching TRBD2 (5 bases). The ends were cut back, 7 bases at V and 2 bases at J, with 12 bases in the middle. Germline V gene data show CDR1 as LNHDA and CDR2 as SQIVND (reference sequence). The CDR3 loop spans 14 amino acids.

The chain joins TRBV7-2 to TRBJ2-3, with 10 bases identical to TRBD2. CDR1 and CDR2 from the germline V gene are SGHTA and FQGNSA. The junction had 8 bases not matched to a gene; V was cut back by 0 bases and J by 5 bases. The CDR3 is 17 amino acids. The DNA of the CDR3 is TGTGCCAGCAGCTTAGCGCGGACTAGCGGTCTGGGAGATACGCAGTATTTT. Its protein product is CASSLARTSGLGDTQYF.

This chain links TRBV9 with TRBJ2-7; D possibly corresponds to TRBD1 (5 bases). The CDR3 has 16 residues. Germline V gene data show CDR1 as SGDLS and CDR2 as YYNGEE. Deletions cut 4 bases from V and 1 base from J, with 18 bases between. The CDR3 region is CASSISGTGKSYEQYF. The DNA of the CDR3 is TGTGCCAGCAGCATCAGTGGAACAGGAAAATCCTACGAGCAGTACTTC. Full variable domain (rest looked up from reference TRBV9 and TRBJ2-7): DSGVTQTPKHLITATGQRVTLRCSPRSGDLSVYWYQQSLDQGLQFLIQYYNGEERAKGNILERFSAQQFPDLHSELNLSSLELGDSALYFCASSISGTGKSYEQYFGPGTRLTVT.

For the CDR3, the DNA is TGTGCCAGCAGTTACTCGAGCTCCTATAATTCACCCCTCCACTTT. Its protein is CASSYSSSYNSPLHF. This sequence joins TRBV6-2 or TRBV6-3 and TRBJ1-6; D gene unclear. This CDR3 region has 15 residues. The V end was cut by 0 bases, the J end by 0 bases, with 3 bases between. The germline V gene encodes CDR1 MNHEY and CDR2 SVGEGT.

This clone was recorded a few times. This rearrangement joins TRBV4-2 to TRBJ2-1; TRBD2 might be the D (6 bases). Germline V gene data show CDR1 as LGHNA and CDR2 as YNFKEQ. V was shortened by 0 bases and J by 2 bases, with 8 bases between the two germline ends. The CDR3 contains 15 residues. The CDR3 here is CASSQDGGAYNEQFF. The CDR3 bases are TGTGCCAGCAGCCAAGATGGCGGGGCCTACAATGAGCAGTTCTTC.

The chain has TRBV10-3 and TRBJ2-1, with D possibly matching TRBD2 (6 bases). V was trimmed by 6 bases and J by 6 bases, leaving 15 bases between them. Per the germline V gene, CDR1 is ENHRY and CDR2 is SYGVKD. The CDR3 sequence is 14 residues long. The CDR3 is CAISHGSQGNEQFF. CDR3 in DNA: TGTGCCATCAGCCACGGGAGTCAGGGCAATGAGCAGTTCTTC.

This rearrangement joins TRBV6-5 to TRBJ1-5; possible D gene TRBD1, 6 bases. Per germline, CDR1 MNHEY and CDR2 SVGAGI. The ends were cut back, 6 bases at V and 4 bases at J, with 10 bases in the middle. CDR3 size: 13 residues. This CDR3 reads CASSRTANQPQHF. CDR3 DNA: TGTGCCAGCAGCCGGACAGCTAATCAGCCCCAGCATTTT.

This clone was seen more than once but under ten times. V usage is TRBV7-9 and J usage is TRBJ1-2, with unresolved D. CDR3 length: 18 amino acids. Per germline, CDR1 SEHNR and CDR2 FQNEAQ (reference sequence). V lost 5 bases and J 2 bases, leaving 24 bases between the germline ends. DNA for the CDR3: TGTGCCAGCAGCCCCCGTGGCGGGTTAGACGAACCGAACTATGGCTACACCTTC. Its translation: CASSPRGGLDEPNYGYTF.

The J gene is TRBJ2-7, the V gene TRBV28; 8 positions agree with TRBD1. CDR1 and CDR2 from the germline V gene are MDHEN and SYDVKM. V was clipped by 1 base and J by 1 base; unmatched bases: 6. This CDR3 comprises 16 residues. As DNA, the CDR3 is TGTGCCAGCAGTTTATTCGACAGGGGCATATCCTACGAGCAGTACTTC. Protein product: CASSLFDRGISYEQYF. Based on the CDR3 plus reference TRBV28 and TRBJ2-7, the full variable domain is DVKVTQSSRYLVKRTGEKVFLECVQDMDHENMFWYRQDPGLGLRLIYFSYDVKMKEKGDIPEGYSVSREKKERFSLILESASTNQTSMYLCASSLFDRGISYEQYFGPGTRLTVT.

This sequence joins TRBV5-1 and TRBJ1-5; 8 bases agree with TRBD1. Germline CDR1 reads SGHRS; CDR2 reads YFSETQ. The length of the CDR3 is 15 residues. V lost 2 bases, J lost 4 bases, and 5 bases stayed unmatched. CDR3 in amino acids: CASSFATGENQPQHF. The CDR3 nucleotides read TGCGCCAGCAGCTTTGCGACAGGGGAAAATCAGCCCCAGCATTTT.

The chain combines TRBV29-1 with TRBJ1-1; TRBD1 aligns across 11 bases. The V gene's germline CDR1 is SQVTM and CDR2 ANQGSEA. CDR3 length: 14 amino acids. V lost 6 bases and J lost 4; bases outside the gene matches: 7. In DNA, the CDR3 is TGCAGCGTGGAGGGACAGGGGGAGGTCACTGAAGCTTTCTTT. It codes for CSVEGQGEVTEAFF.

This clone was recorded only once. V is TRBV3-1 (or the pseudogene TRBV3-2) and J is TRBJ1-3; 8 bases align to TRBD1. This CDR3 has 16 residues. Trimming took 4 bases from V and 3 from J; bases not matched to a gene: 8. The V gene's germline CDR1 is LGHDT and CDR2 YNNKEL (reference sequence). The CDR3 DNA follows: TGTGCCAGCAGCCCACGGACAGGGATCGATGGAAACACCATATATTTT. As protein: CASSPRTGIDGNTIYF.

This chain links TRBV13 with TRBJ2-7; 7 nucleotides line up with TRBD1. Germline V gene sequence: CDR1 PRHDT, CDR2 FYEKMQ (reference sequence). CDR3 size: 13 residues. J lost 1 base, V lost 5 bases, and 2 bases had no gene match. CDR3 bases: TGTGCCAGCAGCCCACAGGGGTCCTACGAGCAGTACTTC. Its protein product is CASSPQGSYEQYF.

The V call is TRBV18, the J call TRBJ2-3; no clear D gene. Germline CDR1 reads KGHSH; CDR2 reads LQKENI. V gave up 6 bases and J gave up 2 bases, with 6 bases separating them. The CDR3 covers 12 residues. The CDR3 spells CASSIVTDTQYF. The DNA of the CDR3 is TGTGCCAGCTCTATCGTCACAGATACGCAGTATTTT.

The J gene is TRBJ1-1, the V gene TRBV6-4, with 7 bases that match TRBD1. The CDR3 length is 18 residues. Looked up from germline, CDR1 is MRHNA and CDR2 is SNTAGT. The V gene end was trimmed by 6 bases and the J gene end by 1 base; junction bases not matched to a gene: 17. In nucleotides, the CDR3 is TGTGCCAGCAGCGAACCTGATGAGGGACAGCCATCGAACACTGAAGCTTTCTTT. It is translated as CASSEPDEGQPSNTEAFF.

This clone was seen a single time. The chain uses TRBV27 and TRBJ2-6, with D possibly matching TRBD1 (6 bases). The CDR3 runs to 17 residues. Trimming pared 5 bases from V and 0 bases from J, leaving 14 bases between. The germline V gene has CDR1 MNHEY and CDR2 SMNVEV (reference sequence). CDR3 residues: CASSPGQILSGANVLTF. The CDR3 region has the DNA TGTGCCAGCAGTCCCGGACAGATTCTCTCTGGGGCCAACGTCCTGACTTTC. The whole variable domain, filled in from reference TRBV27 and TRBJ2-6, reads EAQVTQNPRYLITVTGKKLTVTCSQNMNHEYMSWYRQDPGLGLRQIYYSMNVEVTDKGDVPEGYKVSRKEKRNFPLILESPSPNQTSLYFCASSPGQILSGANVLTFGAGSRLTVL.

The chain combines TRBV5-5 with TRBJ2-2; TRBD1 is a possible D gene (5 bases). The germline V gene encodes CDR1 SGHKS and CDR2 YYEKEE (reference sequence). V gave up 0 bases and J gave up 7 bases, with 7 bases separating them. The CDR3 spans 13 residues. CDR3 residues: CASSLGTSGELFF. Written as DNA, the CDR3 is TGTGCCAGCAGCTTGGGGACAAGCGGGGAGCTGTTTTTT.

The chain joins TRBV5-5 to TRBJ1-3; 8 bases fit TRBD1. CDR1 is SGHKS and CDR2 is YYEKEE in the germline V gene (reference sequence). Trimming took 6 bases from V and 0 from J; bases not matched to a gene: 14. The CDR3 has 18 residues. CDR3 region: CASTPPIRDRSSGNTIYF. The CDR3 bases are TGTGCCAGCACCCCCCCGATCAGGGACAGGAGCTCTGGAAACACCATATATTTT.

The genes are TRBV19 and TRBJ2-1; TRBD2 matches at 7 bases. V shed 1 base and J 7 bases; nucleotides not matched to a gene: 10. The CDR3 consists of 16 residues. Germline CDR1 reads LNHDA; CDR2 reads SQIVND (reference sequence). The CDR3 reads CASSIGAGAFGNEQFF. CDR3 in DNA: TGTGCCAGTAGTATAGGGGCGGGAGCCTTCGGAAATGAGCAGTTCTTC.

The V call is TRBV27, the J call TRBJ1-3; D is undetermined. Germline V lookup: CDR1 MNHEY, CDR2 SMNVEV (reference sequence). The V and J ends lost 6 bases and 1 base respectively, with 10 bases between them. This CDR3 has 14 amino acids. The CDR3 is CASRPSGSGNTIYF. The DNA for the CDR3 is TGTGCCAGCAGACCGTCCGGTTCTGGAAACACCATATATTTT.